This TCR beta chain was recovered during a study of blood T cell repertoires in COVID-19. The assay was immunoSEQ multiplex PCR, and TCRdb's table has in-frame clones only and misses some. The sample carries around 400,000 clones, roughly 92% recorded once. This CDR3 spans 15 amino acids. Germline-derived CDR1 and CDR2 are LGHDT and YNNKEL (reference sequence). V gave up 7 bases and J gave up 7 bases; unmatched junction bases: 15. Exposed enrollees encountered a COVID-19 case at some point within 2 weeks before study entry. V gene TRBV3-1 (or the pseudogene TRBV3-2) combines with J gene TRBJ1-2, with TRBD1 identical over 7 bases. The sequencing sample was made of PBMCs or T cells enriched from blood (not recorded which). The TCR sequence derives from a woman aged 40-49 years who had been exposed to COVID-19. In nucleotides, the CDR3 is TGTGCCAGCACGGGCAGGGGTATAGGGGGCGGTGGCTACACCTTC. As protein: CASTGRGIGGGGYTF.